The 2 T cell receptor beta chains below come from one sample, sequenced in a study of regulatory T cells in long-lasting Graves disease (dated by TCRdb to the early 2020s). The time point tag for this specimen amounts to: newly diagnosed GD, antithyroid drugs for less than 3 months. RNA was extracted from PBMCs in TRIzol for both TCR sequencing and RNA sequencing. Preparation of the library involved multiplex PCR. The instrument was an Illumina HiSeq 4000. CDR3 regions were amplified by Arm-PCR with iRepertoire HTBI primers to construct TCR beta libraries. TCRdb trimmed public reads at Q25 via fastp, called clones via MiXCR and kept in-frame beta chains. Each entry merges the rows of one CDR3 protein and shows their most common DNA and genes. The sample contains 240,000 or so distinct CDR3 sequences, 20% to 25% of them found a single time. The ten top clones hold approximately 15% of the sample. Specimen: peripheral blood mononuclear cells (PBMCs), collected at new diagnosis, from a patient treated with antithyroid drugs. The receptors originated from a female donor with Graves disease.

In the case of this clonotype: Possible read error: a much larger clone is one base away. The chain recombines TRBV7-2 with TRBJ1-6; a possible D gene is TRBD1 (5 bases). The CDR3 is made up of 15 amino acids. V was pared by 5 bases and J by 4 bases, with 12 bases between. The germline V gene has CDR1 SGHTA and CDR2 FQGNSA. The CDR3 protein is CASSPSRQYNSPLHF. The CDR3 nucleotides read TGTGCCAGCAGCCCATCGAGACAGTATAATTCACCCCTCCACTTT.

This clonotype was counted many times. The V and J genes are TRBV3-1 and TRBJ2-2, with D tentatively TRBD1 (5 bases). Germline CDR1 LGHDT, CDR2 YNNKEL (reference sequence). V was cut by 3 bases and J by 6 bases, with 11 bases left in between. The CDR3 loop spans 14 amino acids. The CDR3: CASSHGRGPGELFF. CDR3 in DNA: TGTGCCAGCAGCCACGGAAGGGGCCCCGGGGAGCTGTTTTTT. Drawing the rest from reference TRBV3-1 and TRBJ2-2, the complete variable domain is DTAVSQTPKYLVTQMGNDKSIKCEQNLGHDTMYWYKQDSKKFLKIMFSYNNKELIINETVPNRFSPKSPDKAHLNLHINSLELGDSAVYFCASSHGRGPGELFFGEGSRLTVL.